This T cell receptor beta chain was captured in a study of metastatic and nonmetastatic thyroid tumors. Background on the study: Across blood and tumor or nodule tissue, repertoires from malignant and benign thyroid patients were compared with one another.

Points on this clone: No antigen is known for it.

TCRdb re-called the PCR reads through MiXCR. This sample yields under 95,000 clones, of which over 8.5% are seen a single time; 8.8% belongs to the top ten. Ahead of thyroid surgery, no patient had received treatment of any kind. Notes on the study in general: In both blood and tumor samples, TCR beta diversity was reported significantly higher for malignant than benign nodules.

This CDR3 spans 14 amino acids. Germline CDR1 reads LNHNV; CDR2 reads YYDKDF (reference sequence). V was shortened by 4 bases and J by 0 bases, with 9 bases between the two germline ends. The V and J genes are TRBV15 and TRBJ1-1; D ambiguous. The clonotype was recovered from a female donor with papillary thyroid cancer or a benign thyroid nodule (not recorded which). Some clones in this sample may be carry-over from other donors' samples. Sequenced input: blood. Here the CDR3 reads CATSTVRLNTEAFF. CDR3 bases: TGTGCCACCAGCACGGTACGTCTGAACACTGAAGCTTTCTTT.